These 15 T cell receptor beta chains came from one sample sequenced in a study of cytomegalovirus exposure and HLA in healthy donors. Sequencing used immunoSEQ multiplex PCR; TCRdb keeps in-frame clones, though not all of them. The profile covers 100,000 to 120,000 clones, with about 85% appearing a single time and 3% to 3.5% taken by the ten largest. The sequenced material came from PBMCs. The receptors were sampled from a woman aged 18-29 years in good health and CMV-seronegative.

The chain joins TRBV5-5 to TRBJ2-7, with a weak D call TRBD1 (7 bases). With 1 base removed from V and 1 base from J, the gap between germline ends came to 12 bases. Looked up from germline, CDR1 is SGHKS and CDR2 is YYEKEE (reference sequence). This CDR3 spans 15 amino acids. The CDR3 region has the DNA TGTGCCAGCAGCTTGAGCAGGGGGGTATCCTACGAGCAGTACTTC. Translated: CASSLSRGVSYEQYF. The full variable domain, rest sourced from reference TRBV5-5 and TRBJ2-7, is DAGVTQSPTHLIKTRGQQVTLRCSPISGHKSVSWYQQVLGQGPQFIFQYYEKEERGRGNFPDRFSARQFPNYSSELNVNALLLGDSALYLCASSLSRGVSYEQYFGPGTRLTVT.

V is TRBV30 and J is TRBJ1-1; no clear D gene. Germline V gene lookup returns CDR1 GTSNPN and CDR2 SVGIG (reference sequence). V gave up 4 bases and J gave up 6 bases, with 6 bases separating them. The CDR3 runs to 10 residues. The CDR3 DNA is TGTGCCTGGATGCGGTCTGAAGCTTTCTTT. Translating it yields CAWMRSEAFF.

This chain uses TRBV5-6 with TRBJ2-1, with 8 bases identical to TRBD2. There are 17 residues in the CDR3. Germline V gene lookup returns CDR1 SGHDT and CDR2 YYEEEE. V trimming: 2 bases; J trimming: 7 bases; junction bases outside the gene matches: 14. The CDR3 DNA sequence: TGTGCCAGCAGCTTAACCGGGGGGGCCGATCTATATAATGAGCAGTTCTTC. As protein: CASSLTGGADLYNEQFF.

This clone was recorded once. The rearrangement links TRBV30 to TRBJ1-6; tentative D call: TRBD1 (6 bases). V gave up 3 bases and J gave up 1 base, with 16 bases separating them. Germline CDR1 is GTSNPN and CDR2 is SVGIG (reference sequence). This CDR3 spans 17 amino acids. This chain's CDR3 is CAWSSGQGNSYNSPLHF. CDR3 coding DNA: TGTGCCTGGAGCTCGGGGCAGGGGAATTCCTATAATTCACCCCTCCACTTT.

This clone showed up just a few times. V and J are TRBV28 and TRBJ2-5; TRBD2 matches 8 bases. This CDR3 has 14 residues. Per germline, CDR1 MDHEN and CDR2 SYDVKM. The V and J ends lost 5 bases and 2 bases, in that order; junction bases with no gene match: 4. CDR3 sequence: CASSISGAQETQYF. The CDR3 nucleotides are TGTGCCAGCAGTATTAGCGGGGCTCAAGAGACCCAGTACTTC.

The chain has TRBV29-1 and TRBJ1-5, with D unclear. V lost 8 bases and J lost 7, with 18 bases in between. CDR1 and CDR2 from the germline V gene are SQVTM and ANQGSEA. The CDR3 totals 13 residues. CDR3 sequence (DNA): TGCAGCCGGATGGACCGGAGGAGACAGCCCCAGCATTTT. Translating it yields CSRMDRRRQPQHF. The whole variable domain, remainder taken from reference TRBV29-1 and TRBJ1-5, is SAVISQKPSRDICQRGTSLTIQCQVDSQVTMMFWYRQQPGQSLTLIATANQGSEATYESGFVIDKFPISRPNLTFSTLTVSNMSPEDSSIYLCSRMDRRRQPQHFGDGTRLSIL.

This chain uses TRBV7-9 with TRBJ2-1; D not resolved. CDR1 and CDR2 from the germline V gene are SEHNR and FQNEAQ (reference sequence). V lost 5 bases and J lost 9, with 26 bases in between. The CDR3 spans 17 residues. CDR3 loop: CASSLRTPVYSLSEQFF. In nucleotides, the CDR3 is TGTGCCAGCAGCCTCCGTACCCCGGTTTACTCATTGAGTGAGCAGTTCTTC.

The chain combines TRBV6-5 with TRBJ2-7; D perhaps matches TRBD2 (6 bases). Trimming removed 4 bases at V and 1 base at J, with 8 bases between. The germline V gene encodes CDR1 MNHEY and CDR2 SVGAGI. The CDR3 loop spans 13 amino acids. CDR3 protein: CASSLGTSYEQYF. The CDR3 DNA sequence: TGTGCCAGCAGTTTGGGGACTTCCTACGAGCAGTACTTC.

The chain joins TRBV9 to TRBJ2-3; maybe TRBD2 (6 bases). Germline values: CDR1 SGDLS, CDR2 YYNGEE. The CDR3 has 14 residues. Trimming took 3 bases from V and 5 from J, leaving 13 bases between them. CDR3 region: CASSARAGRDTQYF. CDR3 in DNA: TGTGCCAGCAGCGCCCGGGCCGGGAGAGATACGCAGTATTTT.

The rearrangement links TRBV5-1 to TRBJ2-3, with D possibly being TRBD1 (5 bases). V shed 0 bases and J shed 2 bases, with 7 bases lying between them. Germline assignment: CDR1 SGHRS and CDR2 YFSETQ. This CDR3 contains 14 residues. CDR3 DNA: TGCGCCAGCAGCTTGGCGACAGTCACAGATACGCAGTATTTT. It codes for CASSLATVTDTQYF.

The V gene is TRBV19, the J gene TRBJ1-1; TRBD1 agrees at 11 bases. The V and J ends lost 6 bases and 6 bases, in that order; junction bases with no gene match: 3. The CDR3 runs 13 residues. CDR1 LNHDA and CDR2 SQIVND come from the germline V gene (reference sequence). This CDR3 is CASRLGQGAEAFF. The CDR3 DNA reads as TGTGCCAGTAGGTTGGGACAGGGGGCTGAAGCTTTCTTT.

V gene TRBV29-1 combines with J gene TRBJ1-1; 8 bases agree with TRBD1. This CDR3 is 13 amino acids long. Trimming at V came to 1 base and at J to 5 bases, leaving 3 bases not matched to a gene. Germline CDR1 reads SQVTM; CDR2 reads ANQGSEA. The CDR3 nucleotides are TGCAGCGTTGAAGGGACAGGGACTACTGAAGCTTTCTTT. Its protein is CSVEGTGTTEAFF. Full variable domain (outside the CDR3, taken from reference TRBV29-1 and TRBJ1-1): SAVISQKPSRDICQRGTSLTIQCQVDSQVTMMFWYRQQPGQSLTLIATANQGSEATYESGFVIDKFPISRPNLTFSTLTVSNMSPEDSSIYLCSVEGTGTTEAFFGQGTRLTVV.

The chain is built from TRBV4-1 and TRBJ2-6; D is ambiguous. The CDR3 is 15 amino acids. The V gene lost 2 bases and the J gene lost 0 bases, with 5 bases spanning the gap. Germline CDR1 reads MGHRA; CDR2 reads YSYEKL. CDR3 loop: CASSQSLSGANVLTF. DNA for the CDR3: TGCGCCAGCAGCCAATCCCTCTCTGGGGCCAACGTCCTGACTTTC.

This chain uses TRBV27 with TRBJ2-1; 7 nucleotides match TRBD1. CDR3 length: 14 residues. Germline V gene data show CDR1 as MNHEY and CDR2 as SMNVEV (reference sequence). V lost 6 bases, J lost 10 bases, and 12 bases stayed unmatched. This CDR3 is CASRPGQSIKEQFF. As DNA, the CDR3 is TGTGCCAGCAGACCGGGACAGTCGATAAAGGAGCAGTTCTTC.

The chain has TRBV28 and TRBJ1-2, with 7 bases aligning to TRBD1. From germline, CDR1 is MDHEN and CDR2 SYDVKM. The CDR3 contains 14 residues. V lost 3 bases, J lost 3 bases, and 4 bases stayed unmatched. This CDR3 is CASSLGDRDYGYTF. CDR3 bases: TGTGCCAGCAGTTTGGGGGACAGAGACTATGGCTACACCTTC.